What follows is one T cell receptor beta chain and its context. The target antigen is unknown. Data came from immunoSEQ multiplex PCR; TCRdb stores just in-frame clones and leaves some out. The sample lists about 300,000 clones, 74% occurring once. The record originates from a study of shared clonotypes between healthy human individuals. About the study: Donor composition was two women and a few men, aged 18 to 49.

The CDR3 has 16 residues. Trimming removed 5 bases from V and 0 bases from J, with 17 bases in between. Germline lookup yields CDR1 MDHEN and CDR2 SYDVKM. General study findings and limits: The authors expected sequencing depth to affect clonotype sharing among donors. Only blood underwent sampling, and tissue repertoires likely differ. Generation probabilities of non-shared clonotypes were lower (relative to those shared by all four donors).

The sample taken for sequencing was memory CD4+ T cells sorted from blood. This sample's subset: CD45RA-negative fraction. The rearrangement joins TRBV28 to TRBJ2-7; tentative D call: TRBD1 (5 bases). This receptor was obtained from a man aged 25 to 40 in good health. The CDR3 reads CASSAQFGAHSYEQYF. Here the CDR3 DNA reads TGTGCCAGCAGTGCCCAGTTTGGGGCGCACTCCTACGAGCAGTACTTC.